This T cell receptor beta chain was recorded in a study of CD8+CD57+ T cells in acquired aplastic anemia. Study overall: Recorded DNA amounts for sorted CD4+ and CD8+ cells had an average of about 3 ug. CD4+ cells from healthy donors averaged about 10 million reads.

General study findings and limits: Some 30 shared CD8+ CDR3s appeared highly expressed within patients' immunodominant clones.

In the case of this clonotype: The antigen remains undetermined. The junction shows a germline mismatch at one end, possibly a read error.

TCR beta VDJ and CDR3 profiles were obtained from a genomic DNA template. TCRdb called the reads again in MiXCR, with one record for every CDR3 protein. Among about 170,000 distinct CDR3 sequences listed, 60% to 70% were seen once. The clonotype comes from a human donor in good health. The specimen sequenced was sorted CD4+, CD8+, or CD8+CD57+ T cells (not recorded which) from PBMCs.

The chain's CDR3 is CATSSRGEILFF. CDR3 DNA sequence: TGTGCCACCAGTTCGAGGGGGGAAATACTGTTTTTT. The chain joins TRBV24-1 to TRBJ1-4; maybe TRBD1 (6 bases). The length of the CDR3 is 12 residues. Germline V lookup: CDR1 KGHDR, CDR2 SFDVKD.